The 30 T cell receptor beta chains presented below share a single source sample, sequenced in a study of cytomegalovirus exposure and HLA in healthy donors. PCR employed 60 Vbeta and 13 Jbeta primers. Produced via immunoSEQ multiplex PCR; TCRdb's table is partial and in-frame only. The table lists around 150,000 clones, roughly 83% of them singletons. Sequenced sample: PBMCs. These receptors were taken from a woman aged 18-29 years in good health and CMV-seronegative.

This chain links TRBV11-2 with TRBJ1-2; 7 nucleotides match TRBD1. The CDR3 is 15 amino acids. Germline V CDR1 and CDR2: SGHAT, FQNNGV. J was trimmed by 4 bases and V by 4 bases; bases with no gene match: 9. CDR3 region: CASSSLGPGGYGYTF. In DNA form, the CDR3 reads TGTGCCAGCAGCTCCCTAGGCCCAGGGGGCTATGGCTACACCTTC.

The gene calls are TRBV21-1 and TRBJ2-7; the table's D call of TRBD2 was not tested on the DNA. TRBV21-1 is shown as a pseudogene. The CDR3 is 16 residues long. The CDR3 spells CASSSEGGAPYYEQYF. CDR3 DNA: TGTGCCAGCAGCTCCGAGGGGGGGGCGCCATACTACGAGCAGTACTTC.

The chain carries TRBV18 and TRBJ1-4; 10 positions match TRBD1. Per germline, CDR1 KGHSH and CDR2 LQKENI. This CDR3 is 15 amino acids long. The J segment lost 7 bases and the V segment lost 3 bases, leaving 5 bases of the junction unmatched. The CDR3 coding sequence is TGTGCCAGCTCACCCCAAGGGACAGGGGTTGAAAAACTGTTTTTT. Encoded protein: CASSPQGTGVEKLFF.

J is TRBJ2-1 and V is TRBV11-2; D is unresolved. CDR3 length: 16 amino acids. CDR1 and CDR2 from the germline V gene are SGHAT and FQNNGV. V was trimmed by 1 base and J by 1 base, leaving 11 bases between them. DNA for the CDR3: TGTGCCAGCAGCTTAGTCTCTAGAGGATCCTACAATGAGCAGTTCTTC. Translated: CASSLVSRGSYNEQFF.

Turning to this clone: It is unclear where the CDR3 begins or ends on the DNA, so no DNA is shown, and the CDR3 is as TCRdb lists it. The chain couples TRBV13 to TRBJ2-1; TRBD2 is the table's D call, not checked against the DNA. The germline V gene encodes CDR1 PRHDT and CDR2 FYEKMQ (reference sequence). The CDR3 is 13 amino acids long, termini counted. The CDR3 sequence: CASSLAVAGGSVF.

The chain employs TRBV16 and TRBJ1-1, with unresolved D. V lost 8 bases and J 6 bases, leaving 19 bases between the germline ends. Germline V CDR1 and CDR2: KGHSY, FQNENV. This CDR3 is built from 14 residues. This CDR3 reads CASGRPTRSPEAFF. CDR3 DNA: TGTGCCAGCGGCCGACCGACGAGGTCCCCTGAAGCTTTCTTT. Together with reference TRBV16 and TRBJ1-1, the CDR3 gives the full variable domain: GEEVAQTPKHLVRGEGQKAKLYCAPIKGHSYVFWYQQVLKNEFKFLISFQNENVFDETGMPKERFSAKCLPNSPCSLEIQATKLEDSAVYFCASGRPTRSPEAFFGQGTRLTVV.

This clone was seen only once. The gene calls are TRBV2 and TRBJ1-6; tentatively, D is TRBD1 (5 bases). Between the trimmed V and J ends, which lost 4 bases and 7 bases, there was a span of 11 bases. Germline V lookup: CDR1 SNHLY, CDR2 FYNNEI. This CDR3 region has 14 residues. The CDR3 DNA reads as TGTGCCAGCAGTGGGGGGGGGAAGAATTCACCCCTCCACTTT. Its protein product is CASSGGGKNSPLHF.

Regarding this clone: The sample carries other DNA sequences with the same CDR3. The chain combines TRBV10-3 with TRBJ1-1, with D maybe TRBD1 (6 bases). This CDR3 spans 16 amino acids. The V gene's germline CDR1 is ENHRY and CDR2 SYGVKD. With 0 bases removed from V and 0 bases from J, the gap between germline ends came to 11 bases. CDR3 in DNA: TGTGCCATCAGTGAGTCGCTTAGGACAGTGAACACTGAAGCTTTCTTT. Protein product: CAISESLRTVNTEAFF.

The count of this clone is one. The chain recombines TRBV10-3 with TRBJ1-1; no definite D call. Germline CDR1 reads ENHRY; CDR2 reads SYGVKD. The CDR3 is made up of 12 amino acids. V lost 4 bases and J lost 0, with 3 bases in between. Here the CDR3 DNA reads TGTGCCATCAGTGCAGTGAACACTGAAGCTTTCTTT. Translated: CAISAVNTEAFF.

The chain has TRBV16 and TRBJ2-7; the D gene is possibly TRBD2 (6 bases). Germline CDR1 KGHSY, CDR2 FQNENV. The CDR3 runs 15 residues. Between the trimmed V and J ends, which lost 0 bases and 0 bases, there was a span of 9 bases. The DNA for the CDR3 is TGTGCCAGCAGCCAATCGGGACTTACCTCCTACGAGCAGTACTTC. This translates into CASSQSGLTSYEQYF.

V is TRBV19 and J is TRBJ1-2; 8 nucleotides align to TRBD1. J was trimmed by 6 bases and V by 3 bases; bases with no gene match: 3. The CDR3 is made up of 13 amino acids. Germline V gives CDR1 LNHDA, CDR2 SQIVND (reference sequence). Written as DNA, the CDR3 is TGTGCCAGTAGTATCCCAGGGGGCGATGGCTACACCTTC. Its translation is CASSIPGGDGYTF. The whole variable domain, filled in from reference TRBV19 and TRBJ1-2, reads DGGITQSPKYLFRKEGQNVTLSCEQNLNHDAMYWYRQDPGQGLRLIYYSQIVNDFQKGDIAEGYSVSREKKESFPLTVTSAQKNPTAFYLCASSIPGGDGYTFGSGTRLTVV.

V and J are TRBV18 and TRBJ1-2; D call uncertain. This CDR3 is 12 amino acids long. Trimming left V 3 bases short and J 8 bases short, with 10 bases between. The germline V gene encodes CDR1 KGHSH and CDR2 LQKENI. The CDR3 DNA reads as TGTGCCAGCTCACCTGAGGGCCTGGGCTACACCTTC. Its protein is CASSPEGLGYTF.

The V and J genes are TRBV2 and TRBJ2-7; 8 bases map to TRBD1. The CDR3 extends over 13 amino acids. The V segment lost 4 bases and the J segment 6 bases; nucleotides outside the gene matches: 5. Germline CDR1 SNHLY, CDR2 FYNNEI. The CDR3 region has the DNA TGTGCCAGCAGTGTTACCGGACAGGGCGAGCAGTACTTC. This sequence encodes CASSVTGQGEQYF.

About this clone itself: Other nucleotide sequences in the sample specify the same CDR3. The rearrangement links TRBV20-1 to TRBJ1-2, with TRBD1 as a possible D gene (5 bases). CDR3 length: 11 amino acids. CDR1 and CDR2 from the germline V gene are DFQATT and SNEGSKA (reference sequence). With 3 bases removed from V and 5 bases from J, the gap between germline ends came to 7 bases. CDR3 residues: CSARDIYGYTF. The CDR3 DNA reads TGCAGTGCTAGGGACATTTATGGCTACACCTTC.

The V and J genes are TRBV5-1 and TRBJ2-1; 8 nucleotides match TRBD2. From germline, CDR1 is SGHRS and CDR2 YFSETQ. With 4 bases clipped from V and 3 bases from J, the junction kept 9 bases outside the gene matches. The CDR3 is 16 residues long. Here the CDR3 reads CASSPGGGRIYNEQFF. The CDR3 DNA sequence: TGCGCCAGCAGCCCGGGGGGGGGACGCATCTACAATGAGCAGTTCTTC.

This chain links TRBV5-1 with TRBJ1-4; possibly TRBD1 for D (6 bases). CDR1 is SGHRS, CDR2 YFSETQ, per germline. V lost 1 base, J lost 7 bases, and 14 bases lay in between. The CDR3 loop spans 15 amino acids. The CDR3 region has the DNA TGCGCCAGCAGCTTGTCCCAGGGGTGGGGTGAAAAACTGTTTTTT. It codes for CASSLSQGWGEKLFF.

This clone has a single count. The rearrangement links TRBV7-9 to TRBJ1-3; no definite D call. This CDR3 is 17 amino acids long. Trimming removed 1 base from V and 4 bases from J, with 17 bases in between. Germline CDR1 SEHNR, CDR2 FQNEAQ (reference sequence). This chain's CDR3 is CASSLGTLRWRGNTIYF. CDR3 DNA: TGTGCCAGCAGCTTAGGGACTCTCCGATGGAGGGGAAACACCATATATTTT.

The J gene is TRBJ1-5, the V gene TRBV6-6, with 8 bases aligning to TRBD1. Trimming took 5 bases from V and 2 from J; bases not matched to a gene: 5. The germline gives CDR1 MNHNY, CDR2 SVGAGI (reference sequence). This CDR3 is 15 amino acids long. The chain's CDR3 is CASSPTGERNQPQHF. DNA of the CDR3: TGTGCCAGCAGTCCGACAGGGGAGCGCAATCAGCCCCAGCATTTT.

V gene TRBV27 combines with J gene TRBJ1-2; no definite D call. Trimming took 4 bases from V and 2 from J, leaving 14 bases between them. From germline, CDR1 is MNHEY and CDR2 SMNVEV (reference sequence). CDR3 length equals 15 residues. CDR3 sequence: CASSSPGEGNYGYTF. The CDR3 DNA follows: TGTGCCAGCAGTTCCCCTGGGGAGGGAAACTATGGCTACACCTTC.

The rearrangement joins TRBV30 to TRBJ2-3, with 12 bases fitting TRBD2. From germline, CDR1 is GTSNPN and CDR2 SVGIG (reference sequence). This CDR3 contains 16 residues. The ends lost 7 bases at V and 1 base at J; junction bases unmatched: 9. CDR3 DNA: TGTGCCTCACGGGGATGGACTAGCGGGGGCACAGATACGCAGTATTTT. Encoded protein: CASRGWTSGGTDTQYF.

The chain joins TRBV29-1 to TRBJ2-2, with 9 bases lining up with TRBD1. Germline V CDR1 and CDR2: SQVTM, ANQGSEA. The V and J ends lost 5 bases and 5 bases, in that order; junction bases with no gene match: 9. The CDR3 is 15 amino acids. The CDR3 loop reads CSVSTGTGRTGELFF. DNA of the CDR3: TGCAGCGTTTCCACAGGGACAGGGAGGACCGGGGAGCTGTTTTTT.

The chain uses TRBV5-1 and TRBJ1-3; 7 bases map to TRBD1. Germline V gives CDR1 SGHRS, CDR2 YFSETQ. The CDR3 spans 17 residues. With 0 bases clipped from V and 0 bases from J, the junction kept 6 bases outside the gene matches. CDR3 DNA sequence: TGCGCCAGCAGCTTGGTCGCAGGGGGGATCTCTGGAAACACCATATATTTT. Residues: CASSLVAGGISGNTIYF.

This rearrangement joins TRBV11-2 to TRBJ2-1, with D perhaps matching TRBD2 (5 bases). CDR1 SGHAT and CDR2 FQNNGV come from the germline V gene. The V end lost 7 bases, the J end lost 3 bases, and 13 bases lay between the germline ends. The CDR3 contains 14 residues. The CDR3 sequence is CASTSGTIYNEQFF. The CDR3 DNA is TGTGCCAGCACGAGCGGCACAATCTACAATGAGCAGTTCTTC.

The chain combines TRBV18 with TRBJ2-3, with 8 positions matching TRBD2. V dropped 2 bases and J dropped 6; count of bases not matched to a gene: 10. This CDR3 spans 16 amino acids. Germline CDR1 is KGHSH and CDR2 is LQKENI. This CDR3 reads CASSPFTSGGRDTQYF. The CDR3, as DNA: TGTGCCAGCTCACCATTTACTAGCGGTGGACGGGATACGCAGTATTTT. Full variable domain (outside the CDR3, taken from reference TRBV18 and TRBJ2-3): NAGVMQNPRHLVRRRGQEARLRCSPMKGHSHVYWYRQLPEEGLKFMVYLQKENIIDESGMPKERFSAEFPKEGPSILRIQQVVRGDSAAYFCASSPFTSGGRDTQYFGPGTRLTVL.

This clone came up a few times. The chain has TRBV5-1 and TRBJ2-1, with TRBD2 matching 13 bases. CDR3 length: 17 amino acids. Trimming at V came to 3 bases and at J to 4 bases, leaving 7 bases not matched to a gene. The germline V gene encodes CDR1 SGHRS and CDR2 YFSETQ. The CDR3 is CASSWEPTSGGYNEQFF. CDR3 DNA: TGCGCCAGCAGCTGGGAACCGACTAGCGGGGGGTACAATGAGCAGTTCTTC.

The rearrangement uses TRBV7-2 and TRBJ1-3, with D uncertain. The CDR3 is 13 amino acids. V was trimmed by 3 bases and J by 4 bases, leaving 7 bases between them. Germline CDR1 SGHTA, CDR2 FQGNSA. The CDR3 DNA is TGTGCCAGCAGCTTCGTCCTGGGAAACACCATATATTTT. This sequence encodes CASSFVLGNTIYF.

CDR3 nucleotide sequence: TGTGCCAGCTCATCTCAGGGCAGGGAGACCCAGTACTTC. This translates into CASSSQGRETQYF. The chain carries TRBV18 and TRBJ2-5; a possible D gene is TRBD1 (5 bases). The V end was cut by 5 bases, the J end by 5 bases, with 12 bases between. CDR1 is KGHSH, CDR2 LQKENI, per germline. This CDR3 comprises 13 residues.

This chain uses TRBV5-5 with TRBJ2-7; weak D call: TRBD1 (5 bases). Trimming took off 10 bases at V and 0 bases at J, with 17 bases between the two ends. Germline V gene lookup returns CDR1 SGHKS and CDR2 YYEKEE (reference sequence). CDR3 size: 14 residues. Here the CDR3 reads CASTSGLSSYEQYF. The CDR3, as DNA: TGTGCCTCCACGTCAGGGCTAAGCTCCTACGAGCAGTACTTC.

This chain links TRBV7-9 with TRBJ2-1, with a tentative D call TRBD1 (5 bases). This CDR3 region has 19 residues. Deletions cut 4 bases from V and 8 bases from J, with 30 bases between. CDR1 and CDR2 (germline): SEHNR, FQNEAQ (reference sequence). CDR3 bases: TGTGCCAGCAGCTCATTCGCCTGGACATATCGACCGTTACATTATGAGCAGTTCTTC. The encoded protein is CASSSFAWTYRPLHYEQFF.

V gene TRBV19 combines with J gene TRBJ1-5; 7 bases are a match to TRBD1. V lost 5 bases to trimming and J lost 5 bases; unmatched junction nucleotides: 12. Germline V gives CDR1 LNHDA, CDR2 SQIVND (reference sequence). This CDR3 spans 16 amino acids. CDR3 protein: CASSFIGGIVDQPQHF. The CDR3, as DNA: TGTGCCAGTAGTTTTATAGGGGGCATCGTAGATCAGCCCCAGCATTTT.